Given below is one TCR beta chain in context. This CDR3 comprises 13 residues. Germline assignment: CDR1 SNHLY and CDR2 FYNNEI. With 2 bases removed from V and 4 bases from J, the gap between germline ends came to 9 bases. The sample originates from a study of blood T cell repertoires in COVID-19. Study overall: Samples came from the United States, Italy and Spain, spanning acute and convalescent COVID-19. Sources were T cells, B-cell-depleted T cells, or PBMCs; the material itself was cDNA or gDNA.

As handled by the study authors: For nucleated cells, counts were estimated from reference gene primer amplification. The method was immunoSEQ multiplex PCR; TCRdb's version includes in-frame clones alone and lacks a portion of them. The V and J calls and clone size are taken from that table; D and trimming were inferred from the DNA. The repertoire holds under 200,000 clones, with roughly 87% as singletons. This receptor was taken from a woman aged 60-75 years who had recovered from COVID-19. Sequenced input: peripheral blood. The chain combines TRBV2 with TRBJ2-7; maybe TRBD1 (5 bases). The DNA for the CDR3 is TGTGCCAGCAGTGAAAGGGGCCAGTACGAGCAGTACTTC. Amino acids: CASSERGQYEQYF. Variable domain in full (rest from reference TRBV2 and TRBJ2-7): EPEVTQTPSHQVTQMGQEVILRCVPISNHLYFYWYRQILGQKVEFLVSFYNNEISEKSEIFDDQFSVERPDGSNFTLKIRSTKLEDSAMYFCASSERGQYEQYFGPGTRLTVT.